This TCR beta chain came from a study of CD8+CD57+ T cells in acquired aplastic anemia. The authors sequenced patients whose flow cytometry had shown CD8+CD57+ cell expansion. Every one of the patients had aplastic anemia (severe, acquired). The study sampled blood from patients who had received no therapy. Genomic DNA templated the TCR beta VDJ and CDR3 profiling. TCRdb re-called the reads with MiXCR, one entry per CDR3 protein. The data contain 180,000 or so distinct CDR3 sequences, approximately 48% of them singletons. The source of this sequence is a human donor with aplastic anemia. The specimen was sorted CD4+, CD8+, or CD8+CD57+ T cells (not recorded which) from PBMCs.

In DNA, the CDR3 is TGTGCCAGCAGTTATCCGGGACAGGGAGGGTACACTGAAGCTTTCTTT. Residues: CASSYPGQGGYTEAFF. This rearrangement joins TRBV9 to TRBJ1-1, with 9 bases aligning to TRBD1. Trimming at V came to 5 bases and at J to 3 bases, leaving 11 bases not matched to a gene. Germline loops: CDR1 SGDLS, CDR2 YYNGEE. CDR3 length: 16 amino acids.